This TCR beta chain derives from a study of tumor-infiltrating lymphocytes in primary liver carcinoma. Trimming took 7 bases from V and 1 from J, leaving 11 bases between them. Per the germline V gene, CDR1 is SQVTM and CDR2 is ANQGSEA. The CDR3 length is 12 residues. TCR beta cDNA came from about 0.45 ug total RNA, primed with a constant-region primer. Three nested multiplex PCR rounds, a slightly modified ARM-PCR method, built the TCR beta libraries. With TRBV1-TRBV30 forward primers and a C-beta reverse primer, the first two PCR rounds were run for around 11 cycles each. MiXCR was run by TCRdb on the multiplex PCR reads, yielding one entry per CDR3 protein. The sample lists around 81,000 distinct CDR3 sequences; 71% were seen once. Co-extraction of both nucleic acids (RNA and DNA) used about 17-31 mg of unsorted bulk tissue. Separate regions, five per tumor, were sampled. Viable tumor cells exceeded 80% in all tumor samples.

General study results and limits: A fraction of only about 7-24% of top clones appeared in all five tumor regions. A significantly higher top-250-clone fraction was found in tumors than in blood (p = 0.039).

Comments on this clonotype: What it binds is not known.

The source is a woman aged 55-69 years with primary liver carcinoma and hepatitis B virus infection. The specimen sequenced was liver tumor tissue from sampling region 4. As for subset: tumor region T4, right-lateral pole. The rearrangement uses TRBV29-1 and TRBJ2-7, with D unresolved. As DNA, the CDR3 is TGCAGCGCACGGACGAGTTCCTACGAGCAGTACTTC. Translated: CSARTSSYEQYF.